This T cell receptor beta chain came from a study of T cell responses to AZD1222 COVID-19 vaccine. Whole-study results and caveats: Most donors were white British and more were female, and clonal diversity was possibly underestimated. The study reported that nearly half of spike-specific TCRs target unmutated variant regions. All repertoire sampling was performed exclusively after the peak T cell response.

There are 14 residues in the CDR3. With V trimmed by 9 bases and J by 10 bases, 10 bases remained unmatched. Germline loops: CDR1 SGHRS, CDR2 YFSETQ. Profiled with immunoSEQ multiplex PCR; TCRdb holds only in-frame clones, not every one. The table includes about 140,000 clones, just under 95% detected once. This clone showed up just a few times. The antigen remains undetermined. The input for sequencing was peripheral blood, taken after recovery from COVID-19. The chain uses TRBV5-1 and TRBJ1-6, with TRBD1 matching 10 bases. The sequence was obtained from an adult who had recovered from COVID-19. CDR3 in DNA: TGCGCCAACAAACCGCGGGACAGGGGCTCACCCCTCCACTTT. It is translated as CANKPRDRGSPLHF.